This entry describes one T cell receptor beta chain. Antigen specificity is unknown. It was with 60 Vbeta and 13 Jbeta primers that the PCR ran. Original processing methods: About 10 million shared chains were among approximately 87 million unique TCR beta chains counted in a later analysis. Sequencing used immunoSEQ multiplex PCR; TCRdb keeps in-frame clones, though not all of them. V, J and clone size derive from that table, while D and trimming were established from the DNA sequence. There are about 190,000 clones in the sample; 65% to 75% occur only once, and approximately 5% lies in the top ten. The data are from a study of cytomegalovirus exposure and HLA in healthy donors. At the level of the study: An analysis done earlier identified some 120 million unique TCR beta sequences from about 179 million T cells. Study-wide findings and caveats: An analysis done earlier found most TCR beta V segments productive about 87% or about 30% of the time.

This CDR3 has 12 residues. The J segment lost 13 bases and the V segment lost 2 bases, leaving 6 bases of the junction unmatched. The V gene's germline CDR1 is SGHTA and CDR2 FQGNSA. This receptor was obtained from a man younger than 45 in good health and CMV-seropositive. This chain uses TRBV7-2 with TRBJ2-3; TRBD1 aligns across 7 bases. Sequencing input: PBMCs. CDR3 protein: CASSLRQGKKYF. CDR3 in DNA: TGTGCCAGCAGCTTACGACAGGGTAAAAAGTATTTT.